These 8 T cell receptor beta chains originate from one sample sequenced in a study of blood T cell repertoires in COVID-19. Method: immunoSEQ multiplex PCR; TCRdb's copy keeps in-frame clones and lacks some. Among 250,000 to 300,000 clones, around 90% were seen once, and the ten largest hold under 3%. The sequenced material came from PBMCs or T cells enriched from blood (not recorded which). These receptors were obtained from a middle-aged woman with acute COVID-19.

In its sample, this clone was seen once. J is TRBJ1-4 and V is TRBV6-5; 7 bases fit TRBD1. Germline V CDR1 and CDR2: MNHEY, SVGAGI. There are 14 residues in the CDR3. The ends lost 4 bases at V and 8 bases at J; junction bases unmatched: 7. The CDR3, as DNA: TGTGCCAGCAGTTTCGACAGGGCCGGGGAAAAACTGTTTTTT. Translating gives CASSFDRAGEKLFF.

This clone was seen only once. The chain has TRBV4-1 and TRBJ1-5; TRBD1 aligns across 10 bases. CDR1 MGHRA and CDR2 YSYEKL come from the germline V gene. CDR3 length: 16 residues. Losses at the gene ends were 0 bases for V and 6 bases for J; bases not matched to a gene: 5. CDR3 sequence reads: CASSQEETGGLQPQHF. The CDR3 nucleotides are TGCGCCAGCAGCCAAGAGGAGACAGGGGGCCTTCAGCCCCAGCATTTT.

This clone was found once. The rearrangement joins TRBV6-5 to TRBJ2-1; 7 bases align to TRBD1. CDR1 MNHEY and CDR2 SVGAGI come from the germline V gene. This CDR3 has 15 residues. Trimming cost V 6 bases and J 10 bases; bases outside gene matches: 15. CDR3 nucleotides: TGTGCCAGCAGATCCCGGGACAGCCTGTCGGGGGAGCAGTTCTTC. Amino acid sequence: CASRSRDSLSGEQFF.

As for this clone: Different DNA sequences within this sample yield the same CDR3. CDR3 nucleotide sequence: TGTGCCAGCAGGCCCGACAGGGGCTCCTACAATGAGCAGTTCTTC. Encoded protein: CASRPDRGSYNEQFF. J is TRBJ2-1 and V is TRBV7-2; the match to TRBD1 covers 8 bases. The germline CDR1 and CDR2 sequences are SGHTA and FQGNSA. The CDR3 extends over 15 amino acids. Trimming cost V 6 bases and J 0 bases; bases outside gene matches: 4.

The V call is TRBV3-1 (or the pseudogene TRBV3-2), the J call TRBJ2-1; maybe TRBD2 (5 bases). The V gene lost 1 base and the J gene lost 6 bases, with 10 bases spanning the gap. Germline CDR1 reads LGHDT; CDR2 reads YNNKEL (reference sequence). This CDR3 spans 14 amino acids. The CDR3 DNA is TGTGCCAGCAGCCAAGGGAAGGCGGGCAATGAGCAGTTCTTC. It encodes CASSQGKAGNEQFF.

The CDR3 DNA reads as TGTGCCAGCAGCCGCTGGGACAGTAACTATGGCTACACCTTC. Translated, it gives CASSRWDSNYGYTF. This rearrangement joins TRBV7-2 to TRBJ1-2, with 7 bases matching TRBD1. V lost 5 bases and J lost 1; bases outside the gene matches: 4. The CDR3 totals 14 residues. Germline CDR1 is SGHTA and CDR2 is FQGNSA.

DNA of the CDR3: TGTGCCAGTCGAGCGGGGGGGACCTACGAGCAGTACTTC. Translating gives CASRAGGTYEQYF. The V call is TRBV27, the J call TRBJ2-7, with 10 bases matching TRBD2. Losses at the gene ends were 9 bases for V and 2 bases for J; bases not matched to a gene: 4. The CDR3 is 13 residues long. Germline V gene sequence: CDR1 MNHEY, CDR2 SMNVEV (reference sequence).

V and J are TRBV7-5 and TRBJ1-4. TRBV7-5 is termed a pseudogene. The CDR3 covers 15 residues. CDR3 sequence (DNA): TGTGCCAGAAGCTTAGGGACGGAACGGGGTGAAAAACTGTTTTTT. As protein: CARSLGTERGEKLFF.